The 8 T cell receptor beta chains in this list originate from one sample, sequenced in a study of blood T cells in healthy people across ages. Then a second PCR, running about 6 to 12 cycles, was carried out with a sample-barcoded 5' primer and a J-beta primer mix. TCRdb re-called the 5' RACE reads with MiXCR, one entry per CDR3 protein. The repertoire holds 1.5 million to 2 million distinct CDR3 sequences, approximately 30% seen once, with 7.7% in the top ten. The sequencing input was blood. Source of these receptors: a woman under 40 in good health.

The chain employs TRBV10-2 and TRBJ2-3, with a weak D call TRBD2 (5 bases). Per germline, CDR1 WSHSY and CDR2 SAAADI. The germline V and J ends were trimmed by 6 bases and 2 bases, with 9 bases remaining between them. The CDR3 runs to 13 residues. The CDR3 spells CASREDHTDTQYF. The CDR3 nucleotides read TGCGCCAGCAGGGAGGACCACACAGATACGCAGTATTTT.

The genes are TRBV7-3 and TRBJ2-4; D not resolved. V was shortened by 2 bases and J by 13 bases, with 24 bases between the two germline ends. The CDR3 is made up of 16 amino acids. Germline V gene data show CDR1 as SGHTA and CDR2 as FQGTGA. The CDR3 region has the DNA TGTGCCAGCAGCTTACAAGGATCCTCCTCTCGGAATGAGCAGTACTTC. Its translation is CASSLQGSSSRNEQYF.

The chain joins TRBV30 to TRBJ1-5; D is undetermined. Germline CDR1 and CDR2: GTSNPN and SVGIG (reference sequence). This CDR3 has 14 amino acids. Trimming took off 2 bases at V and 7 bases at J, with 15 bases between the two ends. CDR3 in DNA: TGTGCCTGGAGTATGACGGGGATCAGCCAGCCCCAGCATTTT. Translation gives CAWSMTGISQPQHF.

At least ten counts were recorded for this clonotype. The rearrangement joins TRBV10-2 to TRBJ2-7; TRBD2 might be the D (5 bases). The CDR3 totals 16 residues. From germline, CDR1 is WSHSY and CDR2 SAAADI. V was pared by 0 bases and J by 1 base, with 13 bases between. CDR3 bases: TGCGCCAGCAGTGAGTCGGGATCGGGGTCTTCCTACGAGCAGTACTTC. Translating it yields CASSESGSGSSYEQYF.

The CDR3 spells CATSPTQGRSTDTQYF. DNA for the CDR3: TGTGCCACCAGTCCTACACAGGGGCGCAGCACAGATACGCAGTATTTT. The genes are TRBV24-1 and TRBJ2-3, with TRBD1 matching 7 bases. V was clipped by 6 bases and J by 0 bases; unmatched bases: 8. Germline V gives CDR1 KGHDR, CDR2 SFDVKD. This CDR3 contains 16 residues.

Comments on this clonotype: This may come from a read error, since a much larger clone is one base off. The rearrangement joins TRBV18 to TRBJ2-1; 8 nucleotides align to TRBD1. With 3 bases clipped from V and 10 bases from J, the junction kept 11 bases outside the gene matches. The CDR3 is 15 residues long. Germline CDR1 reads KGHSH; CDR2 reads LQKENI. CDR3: CASSPGGQGSYEQFF. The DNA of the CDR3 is TGTGCCAGCTCACCCGGTGGACAGGGATCCTACGAGCAGTTCTTC.

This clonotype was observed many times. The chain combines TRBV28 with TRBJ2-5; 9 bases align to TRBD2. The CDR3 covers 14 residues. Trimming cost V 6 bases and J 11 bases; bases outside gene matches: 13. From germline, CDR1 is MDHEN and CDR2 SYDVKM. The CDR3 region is CASRISGRVREQYF. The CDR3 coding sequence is TGTGCCAGCAGAATTAGCGGGAGAGTGAGAGAGCAGTACTTC.

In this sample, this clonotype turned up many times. CDR3 sequence reads: CAISAQGDEQFF. In DNA, the CDR3 is TGTGCCATCAGTGCACAGGGGGATGAGCAGTTCTTC. The genes are TRBV10-3 and TRBJ2-1; 8 bases match TRBD1. The CDR3 has 12 residues. Looked up from germline, CDR1 is ENHRY and CDR2 is SYGVKD. V gave up 4 bases and J gave up 8 bases; unmatched junction bases: 1.